These T cell receptor beta chains were read from a single sample in a study of blood T cells in healthy people across ages. TCRdb reanalysed the 5' RACE reads using MiXCR and keeps one entry per CDR3 protein. The sample yields some 1 million distinct CDR3 sequences, 40% to 50% seen once. Specimen: blood. These receptors were taken from a woman aged 60 to 75 in good health. Each CDR3 is given with its conserved first and last residue.

V gene	CDR3 length	CDR3 protein
TRBV28	11	CATGRAAEQFF
TRBV6-5	12	CASSYTGETQYF
TRBV4-2	15	CASSQESYREETQYF
TRBV29-1	16	CSVEDRVTGSFGELFF
TRBV7-9	12	CASSILRGGYTF
TRBV7-9	16	CASRRAGQLNKSPLHF
TRBV29-1	13	CSAAGTMDNEQFF
TRBV30	13	CAWTETGGGEQFF
TRBV5-1	15	CASSLGELAENIQYF
TRBV5-5	16	CASSLASPPLRYEQYF
TRBV7-9	14	CASSHGTGYTEAFF
TRBV28	14	CASSLGLKIETQYF
TRBV24-1	14	CATSDPLMGNEQFF
TRBV20-1	13	CSARRARSYEQYF
TRBV5-1	15	CASSLAGGHNEKLFF
TRBV28	15	CASSSNVGQGLGYTF
TRBV12-3/TRBV12-4	14	CASSLKGGGETQYF
TRBV27	15	CASSLYSSYTDTQYF
TRBV13	22	CASSSRSLTSGRAGDPNNEQFF
TRBV4-1	14	CASSQDGGLNEQFF
TRBV11-3	13	CASRGDGESEQYF
TRBV5-1	14	CASSLGTGPPKQYF
TRBV4-1	14	CASSQSPGDSEQYF
TRBV5-5	14	CASNSEAIYNEQFF